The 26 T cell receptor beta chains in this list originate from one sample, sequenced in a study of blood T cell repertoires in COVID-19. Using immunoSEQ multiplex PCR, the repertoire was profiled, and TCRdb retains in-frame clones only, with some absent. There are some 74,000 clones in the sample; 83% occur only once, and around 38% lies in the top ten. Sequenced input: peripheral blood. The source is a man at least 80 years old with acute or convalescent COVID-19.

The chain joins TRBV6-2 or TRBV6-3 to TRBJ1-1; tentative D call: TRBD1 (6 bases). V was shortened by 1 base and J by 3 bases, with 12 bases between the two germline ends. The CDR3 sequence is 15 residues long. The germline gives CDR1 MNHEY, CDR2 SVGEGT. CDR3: CASSYWSGGDTEAFF. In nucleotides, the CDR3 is TGTGCCAGCAGTTACTGGTCGGGGGGCGACACTGAAGCTTTCTTT.

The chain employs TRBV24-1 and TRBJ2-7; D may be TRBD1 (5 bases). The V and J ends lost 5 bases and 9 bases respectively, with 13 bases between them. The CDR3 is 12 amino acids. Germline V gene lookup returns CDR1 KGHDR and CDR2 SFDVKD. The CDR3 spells CATSVTAEGQYF. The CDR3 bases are TGTGCCACCAGTGTGACAGCCGAAGGGCAGTACTTC.

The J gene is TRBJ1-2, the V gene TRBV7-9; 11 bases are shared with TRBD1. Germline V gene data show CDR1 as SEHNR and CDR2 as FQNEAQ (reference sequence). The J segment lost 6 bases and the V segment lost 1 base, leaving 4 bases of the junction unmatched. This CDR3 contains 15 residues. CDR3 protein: CASSLVLGQGDGYTF. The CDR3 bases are TGTGCCAGCAGCTTAGTTCTGGGACAGGGGGATGGCTACACCTTC.

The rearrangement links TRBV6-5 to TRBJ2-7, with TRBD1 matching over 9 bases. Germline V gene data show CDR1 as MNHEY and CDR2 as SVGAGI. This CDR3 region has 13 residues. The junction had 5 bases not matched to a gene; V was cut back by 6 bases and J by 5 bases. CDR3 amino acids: CASRRQGGDEQYF. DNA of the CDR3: TGTGCCAGCAGAAGACAGGGGGGAGACGAGCAGTACTTC.

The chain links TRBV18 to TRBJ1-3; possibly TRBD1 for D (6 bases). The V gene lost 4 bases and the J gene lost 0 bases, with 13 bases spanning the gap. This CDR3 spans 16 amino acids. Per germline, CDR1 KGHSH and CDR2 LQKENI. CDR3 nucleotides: TGTGCCAGCTCACTACTGGACAGCTCCTCTGGAAACACCATATATTTT. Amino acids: CASSLLDSSSGNTIYF.

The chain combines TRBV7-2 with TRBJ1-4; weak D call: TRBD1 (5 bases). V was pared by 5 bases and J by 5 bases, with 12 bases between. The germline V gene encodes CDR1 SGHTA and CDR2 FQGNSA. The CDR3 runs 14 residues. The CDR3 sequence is CASSAAGRNEKLFF. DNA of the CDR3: TGTGCCAGCAGCGCGGCAGGGAGGAATGAAAAACTGTTTTTT. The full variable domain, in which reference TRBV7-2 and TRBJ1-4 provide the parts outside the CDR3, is GAGVSQSPSNKVTEKGKDVELRCDPISGHTALYWYRQSLGQGLEFLIYFQGNSAPDKSGLPSDRFSAERTGGSVSTLTIQRTQQEDSAVYLCASSAAGRNEKLFFGSGTQLSVL.

The CDR3 here is CASSVGLQETQYF. CDR3 sequence (DNA): TGTGCCAGCAGTGTGGGACTACAAGAGACCCAGTACTTC. This chain uses TRBV2 with TRBJ2-5, with 7 bases fitting TRBD2. Losses at the gene ends were 4 bases for V and 2 bases for J; bases not matched to a gene: 1. Per germline, CDR1 SNHLY and CDR2 FYNNEI. This CDR3 region has 13 residues.

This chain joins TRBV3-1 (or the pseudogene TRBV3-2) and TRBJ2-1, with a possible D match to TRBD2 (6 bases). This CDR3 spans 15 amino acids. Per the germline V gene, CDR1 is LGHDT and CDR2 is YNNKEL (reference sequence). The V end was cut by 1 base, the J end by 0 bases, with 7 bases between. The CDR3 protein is CASSQGTISYNEQFF. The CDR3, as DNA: TGTGCCAGCAGCCAAGGGACTATCTCCTACAATGAGCAGTTCTTC.

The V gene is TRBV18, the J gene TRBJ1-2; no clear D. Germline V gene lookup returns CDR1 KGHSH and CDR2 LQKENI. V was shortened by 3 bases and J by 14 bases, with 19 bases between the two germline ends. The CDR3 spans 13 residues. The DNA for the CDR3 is TGTGCCAGCTCACCTATTACCCGGGAACCCTCTACCTTC. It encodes CASSPITREPSTF.

The CDR3, as DNA: TGTGCCAGCTCACCAACGGGACAGTCAACTGAAGCTTTCTTT. Translation: CASSPTGQSTEAFF. The chain combines TRBV18 with TRBJ1-1; 7 nucleotides line up with TRBD1. This CDR3 has 14 residues. The junction had 5 bases not matched to a gene; V was cut back by 2 bases and J by 5 bases. CDR1 is KGHSH and CDR2 is LQKENI in the germline V gene.

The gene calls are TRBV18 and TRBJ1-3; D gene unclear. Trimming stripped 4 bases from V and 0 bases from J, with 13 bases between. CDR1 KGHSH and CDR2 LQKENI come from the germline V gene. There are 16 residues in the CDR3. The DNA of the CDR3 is TGTGCCAGCTCACAGAACTTTGATAGCTCTGGAAACACCATATATTTT. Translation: CASSQNFDSSGNTIYF.

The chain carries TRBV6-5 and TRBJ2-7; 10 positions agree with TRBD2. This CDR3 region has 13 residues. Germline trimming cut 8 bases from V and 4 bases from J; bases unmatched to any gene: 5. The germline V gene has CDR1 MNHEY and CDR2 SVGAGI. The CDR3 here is CASRTSGTYEQYF. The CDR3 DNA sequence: TGTGCCAGCCGGACTAGCGGAACGTACGAGCAGTACTTC.

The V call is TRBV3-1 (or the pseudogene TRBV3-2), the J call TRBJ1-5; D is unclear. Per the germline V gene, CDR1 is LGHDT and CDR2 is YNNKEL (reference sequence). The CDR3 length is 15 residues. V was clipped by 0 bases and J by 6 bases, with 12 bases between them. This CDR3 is CASSQDLSGSQPQHF. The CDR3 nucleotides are TGTGCCAGCAGCCAAGATCTATCGGGGAGTCAGCCCCAGCATTTT.

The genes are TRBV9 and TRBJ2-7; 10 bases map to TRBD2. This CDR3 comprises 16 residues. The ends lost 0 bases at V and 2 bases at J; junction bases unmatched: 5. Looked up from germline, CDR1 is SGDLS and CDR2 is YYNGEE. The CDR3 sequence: CASSVAGSGGPYEQYF. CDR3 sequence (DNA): TGTGCCAGCAGCGTAGCTGGTAGCGGGGGGCCCTACGAGCAGTACTTC.

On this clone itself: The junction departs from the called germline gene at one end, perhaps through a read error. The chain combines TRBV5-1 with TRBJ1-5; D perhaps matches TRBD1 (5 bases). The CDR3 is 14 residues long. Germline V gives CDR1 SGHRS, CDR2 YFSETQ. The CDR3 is CARSLSGGGQPQHF. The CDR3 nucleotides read TGCGCCCGCAGCTTGTCGGGGGGGGGTCAGCCCCAGCATTTT.

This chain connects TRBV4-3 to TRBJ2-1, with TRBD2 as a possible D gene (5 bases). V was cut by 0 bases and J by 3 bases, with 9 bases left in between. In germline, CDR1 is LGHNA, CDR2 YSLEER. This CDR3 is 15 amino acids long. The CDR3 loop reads CASSQDRGLYNEQFF. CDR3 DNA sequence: TGCGCCAGCAGCCAAGATCGCGGACTCTACAATGAGCAGTTCTTC.

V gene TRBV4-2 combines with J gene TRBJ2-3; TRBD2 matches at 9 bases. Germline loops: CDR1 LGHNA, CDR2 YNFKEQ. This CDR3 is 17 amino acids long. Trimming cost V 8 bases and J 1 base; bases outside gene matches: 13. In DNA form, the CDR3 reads TGTGCCAGCGCCCTAGGGGGCGGGGGGGCCGGCACAGATACGCAGTATTTT. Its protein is CASALGGGGAGTDTQYF.

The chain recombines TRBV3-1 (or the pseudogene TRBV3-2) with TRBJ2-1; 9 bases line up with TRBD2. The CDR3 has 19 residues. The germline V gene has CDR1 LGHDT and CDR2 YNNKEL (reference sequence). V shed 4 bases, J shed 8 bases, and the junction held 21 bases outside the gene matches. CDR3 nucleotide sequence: TGTGCCAGCAGCCCGCTGAGGAGAATTAGCGGGGGCCGAGGGGATGAGCAGTTCTTC. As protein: CASSPLRRISGGRGDEQFF.

The CDR3 DNA reads as TGTGCCAGCAGCTACACCGGGACAGGGACTTTGGAGCAGTTCTTC. Protein sequence: CASSYTGTGTLEQFF. The gene calls are TRBV2 and TRBJ2-1, with 9 nucleotides matching TRBD1. The germline gives CDR1 SNHLY, CDR2 FYNNEI. Trimming cost V 6 bases and J 10 bases; bases outside gene matches: 13. This CDR3 comprises 15 residues.

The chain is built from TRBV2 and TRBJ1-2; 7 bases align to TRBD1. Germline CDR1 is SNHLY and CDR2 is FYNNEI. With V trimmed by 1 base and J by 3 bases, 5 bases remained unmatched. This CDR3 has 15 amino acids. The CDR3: CASSEGQGLYYGYTF. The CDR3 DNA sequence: TGTGCCAGCAGTGAAGGACAGGGATTGTACTATGGCTACACCTTC.

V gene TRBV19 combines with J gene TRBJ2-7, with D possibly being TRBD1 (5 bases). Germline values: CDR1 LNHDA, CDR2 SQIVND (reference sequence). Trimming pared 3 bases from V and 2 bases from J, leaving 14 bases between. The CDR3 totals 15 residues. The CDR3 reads CASSMTLDTTYEQYF. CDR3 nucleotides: TGTGCCAGTAGTATGACCCTGGACACAACCTACGAGCAGTACTTC.

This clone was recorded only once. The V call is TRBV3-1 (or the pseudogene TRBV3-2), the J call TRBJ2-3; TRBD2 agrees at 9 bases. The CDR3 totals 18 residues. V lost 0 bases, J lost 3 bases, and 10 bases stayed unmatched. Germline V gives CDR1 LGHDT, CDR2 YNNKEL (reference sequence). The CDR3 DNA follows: TGTGCCAGCAGCCAAGATCGTGATAGCGGGGGATCGACAGATACGCAGTATTTT. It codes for CASSQDRDSGGSTDTQYF.

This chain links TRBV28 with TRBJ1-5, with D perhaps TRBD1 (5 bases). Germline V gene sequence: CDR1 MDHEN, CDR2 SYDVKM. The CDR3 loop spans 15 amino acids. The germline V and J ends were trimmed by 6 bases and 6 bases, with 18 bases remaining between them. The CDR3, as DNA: TGTGCCAGCAGCGGGATCGGGGGAGAGGCTCAGCCCCAGCATTTT. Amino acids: CASSGIGGEAQPQHF.

In DNA, the CDR3 is TGCGCCAGCAGAGGGACAGGGGTAGGCTATGGCTACACCTTC. It codes for CASRGTGVGYGYTF. This chain connects TRBV4-1 to TRBJ1-2; 10 positions agree with TRBD1. The CDR3 extends over 14 amino acids. V lost 6 bases and J lost 4; bases outside the gene matches: 5. Germline loops: CDR1 MGHRA, CDR2 YSYEKL.

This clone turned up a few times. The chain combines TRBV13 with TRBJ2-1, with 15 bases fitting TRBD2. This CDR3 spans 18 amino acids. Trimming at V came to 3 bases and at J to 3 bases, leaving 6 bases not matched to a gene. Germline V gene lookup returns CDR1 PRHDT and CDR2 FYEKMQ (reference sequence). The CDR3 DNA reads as TGTGCCAGCAGCTTTCCGGGACTAGCGGGGGGAAACTACAATGAGCAGTTCTTC. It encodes CASSFPGLAGGNYNEQFF.

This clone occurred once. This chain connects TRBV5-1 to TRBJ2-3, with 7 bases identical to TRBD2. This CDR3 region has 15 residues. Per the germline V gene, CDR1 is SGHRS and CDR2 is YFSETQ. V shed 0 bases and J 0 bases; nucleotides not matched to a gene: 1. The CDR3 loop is CASSLVSGSTDTQYF. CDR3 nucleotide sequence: TGCGCCAGCAGCTTGGTTAGCGGGAGCACAGATACGCAGTATTTT.